A selection of T cell receptor beta chains follows, all from one sample in a study of T cells in Graves' hyperthyroidism and ophthalmopathy. TCRdb processed the multiplex PCR reads anew with MiXCR; each CDR3 protein has one entry. The data show 500,000 to 800,000 distinct CDR3 sequences, nearly 45% seen once. Sequencing was carried out using peripheral blood or thyroid tissue (not recorded which). All receptors come from an adult man with Graves' disease, either hyperthyroidism or ophthalmopathy (not recorded which). The CDR3 runs from the conserved cysteine through the conserved F or W. The D gene is left open where the match is weak. Clone size is stated in some rows and not others, as once, few, many or a class when expanded.

d_gene	v_gene	len	abundance	j_gene	CDR3nt	CDR3aa
NA	TRBV10-1	12	many	TRBJ2-2	TGCGCCAGCAGTGAGTCGGACGGGGAGCTGTTTTTT	CASSESDGELFF
NA	TRBV20-1	13	NA	TRBJ1-1	TGCAGCTTAGGTAACGGGATGAACACTGAAGCTTTCTTT	CSLGNGMNTEAFF
NA	TRBV9	15	many	TRBJ2-5	TGTGCCAGCAGCGAACTCCCGGGGGATCAAGAGACCCAGTACTTC	CASSELPGDQETQYF
NA	TRBV24-1	13	NA	TRBJ1-1	TGTGCCATCAGTGATAATGTGGGACCTGAAGCTTTCTTT	CAISDNVGPEAFF
NA	TRBV5-1	15	NA	TRBJ1-3	TGCGCCAGCAGCCCAAGGCCGGAGCCTGGAAACACCATATATTTT	CASSPRPEPGNTIYF
TRBD1	TRBV24-1	15	NA	TRBJ1-2	TGTGCCACCAGTGGAACGACAGGGAGTGACTATGGCTACACCTTC	CATSGTTGSDYGYTF
NA	TRBV29-1	13	many	TRBJ2-5	TGCAGCGTTGATCGGCAGGGGCAAGAGACCCAGTACTTC	CSVDRQGQETQYF
NA	TRBV29-1	15	many	TRBJ1-2	TGCAGCGTTGAGGGCCCCCGCGCCGGTGACTATGGCTACACCTTC	CSVEGPRAGDYGYTF
NA	TRBV7-9	10	NA	TRBJ2-5	TGTGCCTCGGGGAGAGGGACCCAGTACTTC	CASGRGTQYF
NA	TRBV20-1	13	NA	TRBJ1-2	TGCAGTGCTAGAGACAGGGACGGGCTCCGCTACACCTTC	CSARDRDGLRYTF
NA	TRBV19	16	few	TRBJ1-2	TGTGCCAGTAGTACGGTAGTCCAAGGGTCCTTCTATGGCTACACCTTC	CASSTVVQGSFYGYTF
TRBD2	TRBV7-8	13	NA	TRBJ2-7	TGTGCCAGCAGCTCCTTCGGACTAGACGAGCAGTACTTC	CASSSFGLDEQYF
NA	TRBV15	16	NA	TRBJ1-6	TGTGCCACCAGCAGAGTGCCCGGGGCCACTAATTCACCCCTCCACTTT	CATSRVPGATNSPLHF
NA	TRBV9	13	NA	TRBJ1-1	TGTGCCAGCAACAGAAACATGAACACTGAAGCTTTCTTT	CASNRNMNTEAFF
TRBD1	TRBV29-1	14	NA	TRBJ1-4	TGCAGCGTTGTCAAGGGGGCTGGTAATGAAAAACTGTTTTTT	CSVVKGAGNEKLFF
TRBD1	TRBV7-9	13	many	TRBJ1-1	TGTGCCAGCAGCCAGGGACAGCCTCAGCCATCTTTCTTT	CASSQGQPQPSFF
NA	TRBV19	12	few	TRBJ1-2	TGTGCCAGTAGTACCCAACGCTATGGCTACACCTTC	CASSTQRYGYTF
TRBD1	TRBV6-5	13	NA	TRBJ1-2	TGTGCCAGCAGTGAATCTGACAGGGCGAGCTACACCTTC	CASSESDRASYTF
NA	TRBV7-2	16	many	TRBJ1-5	TGTGCCAGCAGCTTAGAGGCGGGTCGGAGCAATCAGCCCCAGCATTTT	CASSLEAGRSNQPQHF
NA	TRBV10-3	13	many	TRBJ2-5	TGTGCCATCAGTAGGACACAACAAGAGACCCAGTACTTC	CAISRTQQETQYF
TRBD1	TRBV15	13	NA	TRBJ2-5	TGTGCCACCAGCACAGGGGGCGTAGAGACCCAGTACTTC	CATSTGGVETQYF
NA	TRBV7-2	11	NA	TRBJ1-6	TGTGCCAGCAGCTTAGGGGGCACCCTCCACTTT	CASSLGGTLHF
NA	TRBV2	14	NA	TRBJ2-7	TGTGCCAGTAGTCCCCGACACGCCTTCTACGAGCAGTACTTC	CASSPRHAFYEQYF
TRBD1	TRBV7-9	14	NA	TRBJ2-7	TGTGCCAGCAGCGCCGACAGGGCGCGCAACGAGCAGTACTTC	CASSADRARNEQYF
NA	TRBV5-1	15	NA	TRBJ2-7	TGCGCCAGCAGCTTGCAGGGAACCTCACCTTACGAGCAGTACTTC	CASSLQGTSPYEQYF
NA	TRBV20-1	13	NA	TRBJ2-7	TGCAGTGCTAGTGACGGGACTCACTCCGAGCAGTACTTC	CSASDGTHSEQYF
TRBD1	TRBV2	15	NA	TRBJ1-5	TGTGCCAGCAGTTTAGTGGGGACAGCATATCAGCCCCAGCATTTT	CASSLVGTAYQPQHF
NA	TRBV5-1	14	NA	TRBJ1-2	TGCGCCAGCAGCTTGACAGCTACTAACTATGGCTACACCTTC	CASSLTATNYGYTF
TRBD1	TRBV25-1	16	NA	TRBJ1-4	TGTGCCAGCAGTGAATTGGCAGGGGGCAGGGGTGAAAAACTGTTTTTT	CASSELAGGRGEKLFF
NA	TRBV2	15	many	TRBJ1-5	TGTGCCAGCAGTGAAAGGGAGACAGGCCATCAGCCCCAGCATTTT	CASSERETGHQPQHF
NA	TRBV9	14	many	TRBJ2-7	TGTGCCAGCAGCCTAAGAGCGGTGGGAGACGAGCAGTACTTC	CASSLRAVGDEQYF
NA	TRBV29-1	14	NA	TRBJ2-7	TGCAGCGTTGAAGGGTTAAGGGGGGGCTACGAGCAGTACTTC	CSVEGLRGGYEQYF
NA	TRBV10-3	12	NA	TRBJ1-6	TGTGCCACAGGCTCCTATAATTCACCCCTCCACTTT	CATGSYNSPLHF
NA	TRBV25-1	13	NA	TRBJ2-6	TGTGCCACAATAGGGGCGGGGGCCAACGTCCTGACTTTC	CATIGAGANVLTF
NA	TRBV10-3	14	NA	TRBJ1-5	TGTGCCATCAGTTACGGCAGGGGCGACCAGCCCCAGCATTTT	CAISYGRGDQPQHF
TRBD1	TRBV7-3	15	NA	TRBJ2-5	TGTGCCAGCAGCTTCCGGGACAGGGGGCGAGAGACCCAGTACTTC	CASSFRDRGRETQYF
NA	TRBV20-1	14	NA	TRBJ1-2	TGCAGTGCTAGAGATCCTGTGGGGCGGGTTGGCTACACCTTC	CSARDPVGRVGYTF
NA	TRBV4-1	14	NA	TRBJ2-7	TGCGCCAGCAAAGAACAAGGGGAAGCCTACGAGCAGTACTTC	CASKEQGEAYEQYF
TRBD1	TRBV20-1	13	NA	TRBJ2-5	TGCAGTGCTAGCAGGGGGTCAGGAGAGACCCAGTACTTC	CSASRGSGETQYF
NA	TRBV7-9	13	many	TRBJ2-5	TGTGCCAGCAGCCCCGTTAACCAAGAGACCCAGTACTTC	CASSPVNQETQYF
NA	TRBV10-3	15	NA	TRBJ2-2	TGTGCCATCAGAACCCTGGCGGGGAACACCGGGGAGCTGTTTTTT	CAIRTLAGNTGELFF
NA	TRBV10-3	17	NA	TRBJ1-1	TGTGCCATCAGTGAATTGGCGGTTGGCGGGGTGAACACTGAAGCTTTCTTT	CAISELAVGGVNTEAFF
NA	TRBV7-2	13	few	TRBJ1-6	TGTGCCAGCAGCTTGCAGGAGGATTCACCCCTCCACTTT	CASSLQEDSPLHF
NA	TRBV29-1	11	NA	TRBJ2-7	TGCAGCGTTGAACGCAGTTACGAGCAGTACTTC	CSVERSYEQYF
NA	TRBV11-3	16	NA	TRBJ1-4	TGTGCCAGCAGCTTAGTGGGGCAGGGGCCTAATGAAAAACTGTTTTTT	CASSLVGQGPNEKLFF
NA	TRBV20-1	12	NA	TRBJ2-7	TGCAGTGCCTGTGGGCGGTCCTACGAGCAGTACTTC	CSACGRSYEQYF
TRBD2	TRBV9	16	NA	TRBJ2-2	TGTGCCAGCAGATTCGGACTAGCGGGAGACACCGGGGAGCTGTTTTTT	CASRFGLAGDTGELFF
NA	TRBV25-1	15	NA	TRBJ1-1	TGTGCCAGCAGTGAGTTTCGTCAGGCTTACACTGAAGCTTTCTTT	CASSEFRQAYTEAFF
NA	TRBV2	15	NA	TRBJ2-7	TGTGCCAGCAGTGTCCGGCATGTCACTCGGGGCGAGCAGTACTTC	CASSVRHVTRGEQYF
NA	TRBV6-1	15	few	TRBJ2-2	TGTGCCAGCAGTGAACTCAGGGCATCCTCCGGGGAGCTGTTTTTT	CASSELRASSGELFF
NA	TRBV24-1	14	many	TRBJ2-2	TGTGCCACCAGTGGCCAGGGGTTCACCGGGGAGCTGTTTTTT	CATSGQGFTGELFF